A selection of T cell receptor beta chains follows, all from one sample in a study of blood T cell repertoires in COVID-19. Assay used: immunoSEQ multiplex PCR; TCRdb lists only in-frame clones, some missing. The repertoire consists of 35,000 or so clones, with 90% occurring once and the leading ten covering 4% to 6%. Source material: peripheral blood. The receptors stem from a human donor in a cohort sampled during active COVID-19. Each CDR3 is given with its conserved first and last residue. The D gene is left open where the match is weak. A row's size may be missing; if present it is once, few, many or a size class.

CDR3nt | CDR3aa | v_gene | d_gene | j_gene | abundance
TGTGCCAGCAGAACGGACAGGGGTATCACCTACGAGCAGTACTTC | CASRTDRGITYEQYF | TRBV7-8 | TRBD1 | TRBJ2-7 | -
TGTGCCAGCTCACCCGGCCTTAGCGAAAAACTGTTTTTT | CASSPGLSEKLFF | TRBV18 | - | TRBJ1-4 | -
TGCGCCAGCAGGCTCGGCGGTACGAACACCGGGGAGCTGTTTTTT | CASRLGGTNTGELFF | TRBV4-1 | - | TRBJ2-2 | -
TGTGCCAGTACGGATGAGGCGCTCTATGGCTACACCTTC | CASTDEALYGYTF | TRBV19 | - | TRBJ1-2 | -
TGTGCCAGCAGTTGGGCGAACGAGCAGTACTTC | CASSWANEQYF | TRBV6-6 | - | TRBJ2-7 | -
TGTGCCAGCGGGGCAGGGGCGACCACCGGGGAGCTGTTTTTT | CASGAGATTGELFF | TRBV27 | - | TRBJ2-2 | few
TGTGCCAGCACCTCGACCGGGACAGGGCTTAATTCACCCCTCCACTTT | CASTSTGTGLNSPLHF | TRBV5-6 | TRBD1 | TRBJ1-6 | -
TGTGCCAGCTCACGCGGGACAGGGGACTACGAGCAGTACTTC | CASSRGTGDYEQYF | TRBV18 | TRBD1 | TRBJ2-7 | -
TGCGCCAGCAGCTTAGGGACAGGGGATCAGCCCCAGCATTTT | CASSLGTGDQPQHF | TRBV5-1 | TRBD1 | TRBJ1-5 | -
TGCAGTGCTAGTTCGGCGACAAGTGATCAGCCCCAGCATTTT | CSASSATSDQPQHF | TRBV20-1 | - | TRBJ1-5 | -
TGCAGCGTGGACGGACAGGGTGAGAGGATTGAGCAGTTCTTC | CSVDGQGERIEQFF | TRBV29-1 | TRBD1 | TRBJ2-1 | -
TGTGCCAGCAGCGTAACAGGTGCCGGGGAGCTGTTTTTT | CASSVTGAGELFF | TRBV6-4 | - | TRBJ2-2 | -
TGTGCCAGCCTGGGGCTAGAAGGTGGCTACACCTTC | CASLGLEGGYTF | TRBV6-5 | - | TRBJ1-2 | -
TGTGCCAGCAGCCCGGACAGGGGTGCAGATACGCAGTATTTT | CASSPDRGADTQYF | TRBV3-1/TRBV3-2 | TRBD1 | TRBJ2-3 | -
TGCGCCAGCAGCCAAGCGATGACTAGCGGGAGTATAAATGAGCAGTTCTTC | CASSQAMTSGSINEQFF | TRBV4-1 | TRBD2 | TRBJ2-1 | -
TGCGCCAGCAGCCAAGATGGGTCCGGGGGAGGGACAGATACGCAGTATTTT | CASSQDGSGGGTDTQYF | TRBV4-3 | TRBD2 | TRBJ2-3 | -
TGTGCCAGCACTAGCCCGGGATCAGCCTACGAGCAGTACTTC | CASTSPGSAYEQYF | TRBV28 | - | TRBJ2-7 | -
TGTGCCAGCAGCTCCCACCTAGCGGGAGCTCCCTACGAGCAGTACTTC | CASSSHLAGAPYEQYF | TRBV7-6 | TRBD2 | TRBJ2-7 | -
TGCGCCAGCAGCTTGATGGGACAGGGCGAGGAGACCCAGTACTTC | CASSLMGQGEETQYF | TRBV5-1 | TRBD1 | TRBJ2-5 | -
TGTGCCTGGGATTTCTTGAACACTGAAGCTTTCTTT | CAWDFLNTEAFF | TRBV30 | - | TRBJ1-1 | -
TGCAGTGCTAGTTCCCCCGGGACTAGCGGAACAGATACGCAGTATTTT | CSASSPGTSGTDTQYF | TRBV20-1 | TRBD2 | TRBJ2-3 | -
TGCGCCAGCAGCTTGGAACAGTACGAGCAGTACTTC | CASSLEQYEQYF | TRBV5-1 | - | TRBJ2-7 | -
TGTGCCAGCAGCGTGAACACTGAAGCTTTCTTT | CASSVNTEAFF | TRBV2 | - | TRBJ1-1 | once
TGTGCCAGCAGTTTTCGGGAGTGGATCGGGGAGCTGTTTTTT | CASSFREWIGELFF | TRBV27 | - | TRBJ2-2 | -
TGCGCCAGCAGACTGTTTGGGGGGAGCTACGAGCAGTACTTC | CASRLFGGSYEQYF | TRBV5-1 | - | TRBJ2-7 | -
TGTGCCAGCAGGGTAGCGGCCCAGGTAACTGAAAAACTGTTTTTT | CASRVAAQVTEKLFF | TRBV28 | - | TRBJ1-4 | -
TGTGCCAGCAGCTGGACAGGGAATCAGCCCCAGCATTTT | CASSWTGNQPQHF | TRBV7-9 | TRBD1 | TRBJ1-5 | once
TGTGCCAGCAGTTTAGAACAGGCAAACCAAGAGACCCAGTACTTC | CASSLEQANQETQYF | TRBV28 | - | TRBJ2-5 | once
TGTGCCAGCAGTTACTCGCCCGGCACTGAAGCTTTCTTT | CASSYSPGTEAFF | TRBV6-5 | - | TRBJ1-1 | -
TGCAGTGCTAGTCGACTAGCTGACTACAATGAGCAGTTCTTC | CSASRLADYNEQFF | TRBV20-1 | TRBD2 | TRBJ2-1 | -
TGTGCCAGTAGTATGTTTGGAGGGGAGCAGCCCCAGCATTTT | CASSMFGGEQPQHF | TRBV19 | - | TRBJ1-5 | -
TGTGCCAGCAGTGAAGTGTTGCGGGACAGGGGCCAGCCCCAGCATTTT | CASSEVLRDRGQPQHF | TRBV2 | TRBD1 | TRBJ1-5 | -
TGTGCCAGCAGTGAGTTACAGGGATCAGATACGCAGTATTTT | CASSELQGSDTQYF | TRBV6-1 | - | TRBJ2-3 | -
TGTGCCAGCAGCCCGAACTGGGGCGGGAGAACAAACGAGCAGTACTTC | CASSPNWGGRTNEQYF | TRBV3-1/TRBV3-2 | TRBD2 | TRBJ2-7 | -
TGTGCCAGTGGGGCGTGGGAGGGCAACACTGAAGCTTTCTTT | CASGAWEGNTEAFF | TRBV19 | - | TRBJ1-1 | -
TGTGCCAGCACCTACGAGGGACTAGCGACGTACGAGCAGTACTTC | CASTYEGLATYEQYF | TRBV6-6 | TRBD2 | TRBJ2-7 | -
TGTGCCAGCAGTTTTCTTCTGCGTGAGCAGTTCTTC | CASSFLLREQFF | TRBV12-3/TRBV12-4 | - | TRBJ2-1 | -
TGTGCCAGCAGCTTCGACAGGGGCTTATACGAGCAGTACTTC | CASSFDRGLYEQYF | TRBV5-5 | TRBD1 | TRBJ2-7 | -
TGTGCCAGCAGCTCTCCGGGACTAGCGGGTCCCTACAATGAGCAGTTCTTC | CASSSPGLAGPYNEQFF | TRBV5-4 | TRBD2 | TRBJ2-1 | once
TGTGCCAGCAGCCCCTGGGCTAGCGGGAGACGGCGGGGCGGCACAGATACGCAGTATTTT | CASSPWASGRRRGGTDTQYF | TRBV28 | TRBD2 | TRBJ2-3 | once
TGTGCCAGCAGGGTGGGGGAGACAGGGCGCAATCAGCCCCAGCATTTT | CASRVGETGRNQPQHF | TRBV28 | TRBD1 | TRBJ1-5 | -
TGTGCCAGCAGCTCCTCGGCAGCGGCGGGCGGCACCGGGGAGCTGTTTTTT | CASSSSAAAGGTGELFF | TRBV7-9 | - | TRBJ2-2 | -
TGTGCCAGCAGTCCCCGGACACCCCGGGGGTTGGATGGCTACACCTTC | CASSPRTPRGLDGYTF | TRBV27 | - | TRBJ1-2 | -